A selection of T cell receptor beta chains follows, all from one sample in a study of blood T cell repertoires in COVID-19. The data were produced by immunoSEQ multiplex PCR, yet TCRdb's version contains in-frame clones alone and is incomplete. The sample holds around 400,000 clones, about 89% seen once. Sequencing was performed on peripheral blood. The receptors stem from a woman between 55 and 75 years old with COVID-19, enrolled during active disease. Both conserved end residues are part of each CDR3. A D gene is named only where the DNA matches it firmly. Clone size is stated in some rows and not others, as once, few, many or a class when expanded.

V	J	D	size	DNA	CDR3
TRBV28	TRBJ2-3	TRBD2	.	TGTGCCACCTACCCTATAGCGGGGGGAAGCACAGATACGCAGTATTTT	CATYPIAGGSTDTQYF
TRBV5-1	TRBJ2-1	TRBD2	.	TGCGCCAGCAGCTTGCGGGTAGCGGGGGTGGATGAGCAGTTCTTC	CASSLRVAGVDEQFF
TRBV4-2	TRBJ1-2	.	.	TGTGCCAGCAGCCAAGATGGGGACTGGGACTATGGCTACACCTTC	CASSQDGDWDYGYTF
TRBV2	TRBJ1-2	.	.	TGTGCCAGCAGTGAAGTTGGTGGGGCCATAGGAGACTATGGCTACACCTTC	CASSEVGGAIGDYGYTF
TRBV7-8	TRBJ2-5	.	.	TGTGCCAGCAGCCGGGTGCGAGAGACCCAGTACTTC	CASSRVRETQYF
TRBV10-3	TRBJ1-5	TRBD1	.	TGTGCCACAAGAGACAGGGGTTTTTATCAGCCCCAGCATTTT	CATRDRGFYQPQHF
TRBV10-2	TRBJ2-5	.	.	TGCGCCAGCAGAGGCCTGATCGGGGAGACCCAGTACTTC	CASRGLIGETQYF
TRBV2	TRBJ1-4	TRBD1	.	TGTGCCAGCAGTGCTGAAGGGACAGTTAATGAAAAACTGTTTTTT	CASSAEGTVNEKLFF
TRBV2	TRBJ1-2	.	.	TGTGCCAGCACCTTGCAGGGGTCGAGTTACTATGGCTACACCTTC	CASTLQGSSYYGYTF
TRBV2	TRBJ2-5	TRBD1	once	TGTGCCAGCAGTGCTCCGGGACAGGGGGACGAGACCCAGTACTTC	CASSAPGQGDETQYF
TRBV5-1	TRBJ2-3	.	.	TGCGCCAGCAGCTTAGTCAGGGTTCGTGACACAGATACGCAGTATTTT	CASSLVRVRDTDTQYF
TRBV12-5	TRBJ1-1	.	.	TGTGCTAGTGGTTTGGGGCCGAACACTGAAGCTTTCTTT	CASGLGPNTEAFF
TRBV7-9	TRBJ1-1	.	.	TGTGCCAGCAGCGCGACAGCGAACACTGAAGCTTTCTTT	CASSATANTEAFF
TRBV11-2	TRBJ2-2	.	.	TGTGCCAGCAGCTCGGCCTGGGGGCAGTCCGGGGAGCTGTTTTTT	CASSSAWGQSGELFF
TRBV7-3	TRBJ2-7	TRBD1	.	TGTGCCAGCAGCTTATTTGGACAGGGCCCCTACGAGCAGTACTTC	CASSLFGQGPYEQYF
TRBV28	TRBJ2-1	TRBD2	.	TGTGCCAGCAGTTTACTGGCGGGGGGGATTAATGAGCAGTTCTTC	CASSLLAGGINEQFF
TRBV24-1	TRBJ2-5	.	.	TGTGCCACCAGTGATTTCGGAGGGCCGGGTGAGACCCAGTACTTC	CATSDFGGPGETQYF
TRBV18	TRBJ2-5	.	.	TGTGCCAGCTCACCAACTAGCCCAGAGACCCAGTACTTC	CASSPTSPETQYF
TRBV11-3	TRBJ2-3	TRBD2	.	TGTGCCAGCAGCTTCCGGACTAGCGGGGGGGCGACAGATACGCAGTATTTT	CASSFRTSGGATDTQYF
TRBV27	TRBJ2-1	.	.	TGTGCCAGCACCAAAGGGCAGGGTCGGAGTGAGCAGTTCTTC	CASTKGQGRSEQFF
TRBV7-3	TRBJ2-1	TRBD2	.	TGTGCCAGCAGCCAAATCCTGCTAGCGGGGGGGCCCAATGAGCAGTTCTTC	CASSQILLAGGPNEQFF
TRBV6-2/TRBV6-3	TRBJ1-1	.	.	TGTGCCAGCAGTTCCGGAGGAGCCCGGAACACTGAAGCTTTCTTT	CASSSGGARNTEAFF
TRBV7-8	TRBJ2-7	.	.	TGTGCCAGCAGCTTAGTTACCCAGTCCTACGAGCAGTACTTC	CASSLVTQSYEQYF
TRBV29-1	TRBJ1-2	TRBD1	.	TGCAGCGTTAGACAGGGTAACTATGGCTACACCTTC	CSVRQGNYGYTF
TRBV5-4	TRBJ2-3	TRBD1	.	TGTGCCAGCAGCTCGCGGACAGGTAGCACAGATACGCAGTATTTT	CASSSRTGSTDTQYF
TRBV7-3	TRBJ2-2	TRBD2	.	TGTGCCAGCAGCCCCCACTTAGCGGGAGGCGGGGAGCTGTTTTTT	CASSPHLAGGGELFF
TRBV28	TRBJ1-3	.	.	TGTGCCAGCAGGGGGGACTCCAGCTCTGGAAACACCATATATTTT	CASRGDSSSGNTIYF
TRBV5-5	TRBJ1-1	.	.	TGTGCCAGCAGCCCCCGGACAGATAACACTGAAGCTTTCTTT	CASSPRTDNTEAFF
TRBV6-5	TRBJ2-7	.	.	TGTGCCAGCAGAAGGACAGTTAGCTCCTACGAGCAGTACTTC	CASRRTVSSYEQYF
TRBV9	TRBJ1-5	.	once	TGTGCCAGCAGCCCTACAACCAGGCAGCCCCAGCATTTT	CASSPTTRQPQHF
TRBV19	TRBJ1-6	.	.	TGTGCCAGTAGTAGGCGCCGGGACACTAATTCACCCCTCCACTTT	CASSRRRDTNSPLHF
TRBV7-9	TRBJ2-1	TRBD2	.	TGTGCCAGCCTGCGGGGGGGCTCCTACAATGAGCAGTTCTTC	CASLRGGSYNEQFF
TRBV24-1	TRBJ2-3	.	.	TGTGCCACCAGTGAGCCGGGGCGGGATGGCACAGATACGCAGTATTTT	CATSEPGRDGTDTQYF
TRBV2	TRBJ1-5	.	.	TGTGCCAGCAGTGTACTTTACGGGAATCAGCCCCAGCATTTT	CASSVLYGNQPQHF
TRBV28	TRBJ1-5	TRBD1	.	TGTGCCAGCAGTCTGGCGGACAGGGGGCGCAATCAGCCCCAGCATTTT	CASSLADRGRNQPQHF
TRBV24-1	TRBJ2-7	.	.	TGTGCCACCAGTCCTTCCTACGAGCAGTACTTC	CATSPSYEQYF
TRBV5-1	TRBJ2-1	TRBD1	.	TGCGCCAGCAGCCCACAGGGGGCATACAATGAGCAGTTCTTC	CASSPQGAYNEQFF